The 32 T cell receptor beta chains below all came from one sample that was sequenced in a study of cytomegalovirus exposure and HLA in healthy donors. The study ran its PCR with 60 Vbeta and 13 Jbeta primers. The protocol was immunoSEQ multiplex PCR, while the TCRdb copy is restricted to in-frame clones and leaves out a portion. The table lists 130,000 to 150,000 clones, about 73% of them singletons. The sequencing sample was made of PBMCs. Every receptor here comes from a man between 40 and 49 years old in good health and CMV-seropositive.

CDR3 residues: CASSLGLAREQYF. DNA for the CDR3: TGTGCCAGCAGCCTTGGACTAGCGAGGGAGCAGTACTTC. V gene TRBV7-3 combines with J gene TRBJ2-7; TRBD2 agrees at 9 bases. Trimming at V came to 5 bases and at J to 7 bases, leaving 6 bases not matched to a gene. CDR3 length: 13 amino acids. Germline V gives CDR1 SGHTA, CDR2 FQGTGA.

This clone was counted a single time. This chain joins TRBV5-4 and TRBJ1-1; no firm D call. Germline V gives CDR1 SGHNT, CDR2 YYREEE (reference sequence). The CDR3 loop spans 13 amino acids. V lost 4 bases and J 1 base, leaving 8 bases between the germline ends. In DNA, the CDR3 is TGTGCCAGCAGCCGCACAGAGAACACTGAAGCTTTCTTT. Translation: CASSRTENTEAFF.

The chain links TRBV6-5 to TRBJ2-7; 7 positions agree with TRBD1. The CDR3 consists of 16 residues. V was pared by 4 bases and J by 4 bases, with 13 bases of the junction left unmatched. The germline gives CDR1 MNHEY, CDR2 SVGAGI. The CDR3 coding sequence is TGTGCCAGCAGTTTCCTACAGGGGCCACAGACGTACGAGCAGTACTTC. Translation gives CASSFLQGPQTYEQYF.

This clone was observed a few times. The J gene is TRBJ2-3, the V gene TRBV19, with D perhaps matching TRBD2 (5 bases). Trimming cost V 10 bases and J 2 bases, with 10 bases left between them. This CDR3 region has 12 residues. Germline V gene lookup returns CDR1 LNHDA and CDR2 SQIVND (reference sequence). The CDR3 is CATGVFTDTQYF. As DNA, the CDR3 is TGTGCCACCGGGGTTTTCACAGATACGCAGTATTTT.

This clone was observed once. The chain joins TRBV5-1 to TRBJ2-5; a possible D gene is TRBD2 (5 bases). Trimming left V 0 bases short and J 1 base short, with 13 bases between. Germline V lookup: CDR1 SGHRS, CDR2 YFSETQ. The CDR3 is made up of 16 amino acids. The CDR3: CASSLGGGGIQETQYF. The DNA for the CDR3 is TGCGCCAGCAGCTTGGGTGGAGGTGGGATCCAAGAGACCCAGTACTTC.

The V call is TRBV6-5, the J call TRBJ2-7; 10 bases agree with TRBD2. V lost 4 bases to trimming and J lost 2 bases; unmatched junction nucleotides: 8. Germline loops: CDR1 MNHEY, CDR2 SVGAGI. The CDR3 contains 16 residues. CDR3 DNA: TGTGCCAGCAGTTCGTGGACTAGCGGTAAAACCTACGAGCAGTACTTC. Amino acids: CASSSWTSGKTYEQYF.

V and J are TRBV28 and TRBJ2-3, with TRBD1 identical over 11 bases. The CDR3 consists of 15 residues. The germline CDR1 and CDR2 sequences are MDHEN and SYDVKM. The V gene end was trimmed by 6 bases and the J gene end by 3 bases; junction bases not matched to a gene: 5. The CDR3 sequence is CASSSGQGATDTQYF. The DNA for the CDR3 is TGTGCCAGCAGCTCCGGACAGGGGGCGACAGATACGCAGTATTTT. Full variable domain (outside the CDR3, taken from reference TRBV28 and TRBJ2-3): DVKVTQSSRYLVKRTGEKVFLECVQDMDHENMFWYRQDPGLGLRLIYFSYDVKMKEKGDIPEGYSVSREKKERFSLILESASTNQTSMYLCASSSGQGATDTQYFGPGTRLTVL.

The rearrangement joins TRBV28 to TRBJ1-2; TRBD1 is a possible D gene (5 bases). CDR3 length equals 15 residues. Looked up from germline, CDR1 is MDHEN and CDR2 is SYDVKM. V lost 5 bases and J lost 9, with 22 bases in between. CDR3 sequence reads: CASSPLRAGKFRYTF. The CDR3 DNA follows: TGTGCCAGCAGTCCCCTTAGGGCAGGGAAGTTCCGCTACACCTTC.

The chain uses TRBV6-6 and TRBJ2-5; 12 bases line up with TRBD2. The assigned J gene may be wrong: the sequence end matches TRBJ2-7 better. Germline lookup yields CDR1 MNHNY and CDR2 SVGAGI (reference sequence). The CDR3 is made up of 14 amino acids. The CDR3 DNA reads TGTGCCACCTGCGGGACTAGCGGGTCCTACGAGCAGTACTTC. As protein: CATCGTSGSYEQYF.

The table lists this clone with a few counts. This sequence joins TRBV5-6 and TRBJ1-1, with no clear D. Germline V CDR1 and CDR2: SGHDT, YYEEEE. This CDR3 contains 15 residues. V lost 1 base and J 0 bases, leaving 10 bases between the germline ends. The CDR3: CASSLSLQMNTEAFF. The CDR3 nucleotides are TGTGCCAGCAGCTTGAGTCTACAGATGAACACTGAAGCTTTCTTT.

This chain uses TRBV4-3 with TRBJ1-2; D unresolved. From germline, CDR1 is LGHNA and CDR2 YSLEER. This CDR3 is built from 15 residues. V shed 0 bases and J shed 4 bases, with 12 bases lying between them. CDR3 region: CASSQESTGIYGYTF. The CDR3 DNA follows: TGCGCCAGCAGCCAAGAAAGTACGGGGATCTATGGCTACACCTTC.

The J gene is TRBJ2-5, the V gene TRBV28; D possibly corresponds to TRBD2 (5 bases). The DNA end is a closer match to TRBJ2-7, so the J assignment may be wrong. Germline CDR1 MDHEN, CDR2 SYDVKM. This CDR3 comprises 11 residues. CDR3 amino acids: CASSTGYEQYF. As DNA, the CDR3 is TGTGCCAGCAGCACGGGGTACGAGCAGTACTTC.

This clone was counted many times. The V gene is TRBV27, the J gene TRBJ2-1; D perhaps matches TRBD1 (6 bases). The CDR3 is made up of 15 amino acids. V was trimmed by 2 bases and J by 2 bases, leaving 10 bases between them. Germline CDR1 MNHEY, CDR2 SMNVEV (reference sequence). CDR3 residues: CASSLQGGTYNEQFF. CDR3 nucleotide sequence: TGTGCCAGCAGTTTACAAGGGGGTACCTACAATGAGCAGTTCTTC.

The rearrangement uses TRBV9 and TRBJ1-3; 7 positions match TRBD1. CDR1 is SGDLS, CDR2 YYNGEE, per germline. CDR3 length: 19 residues. After removal of 4 bases from V and 8 bases from J, the junction contained 24 bases not matched to a gene. The CDR3 sequence is CASSPTHFTTGTVADTIYF. In nucleotides, the CDR3 is TGTGCCAGCAGCCCAACACACTTTACCACCGGGACAGTGGCGGACACCATATATTTT.

This chain uses TRBV6-1 with TRBJ1-2; 7 bases fit TRBD1. This CDR3 contains 15 residues. The V gene's germline CDR1 is MNHNS and CDR2 SASEGT. After removal of 5 bases from V and 0 bases from J, the junction contained 6 bases not matched to a gene. The DNA for the CDR3 is TGTGCCAGCAGTTCCACAGGGGTCGCTAACTATGGCTACACCTTC. Residues: CASSSTGVANYGYTF.

This chain joins TRBV30 and TRBJ2-7; D gene unclear. This CDR3 contains 11 residues. Germline V lookup: CDR1 GTSNPN, CDR2 SVGIG (reference sequence). V shed 3 bases and J shed 3 bases, with 6 bases lying between them. The CDR3 region is CAWRSSYEQYF. The CDR3 bases are TGTGCCTGGAGATCGAGCTACGAGCAGTACTTC.

The J gene is TRBJ2-5, the V gene TRBV9, with 14 bases fitting TRBD2. With 5 bases clipped from V and 5 bases from J, the junction kept 5 bases outside the gene matches. The CDR3 loop spans 15 amino acids. CDR1 SGDLS and CDR2 YYNGEE come from the germline V gene. The CDR3 region is CASSGGLAGAETQYF. CDR3 bases: TGTGCCAGCAGTGGGGGACTAGCGGGAGCGGAGACCCAGTACTTC.

The chain combines TRBV7-2 with TRBJ2-5; 13 bases are shared with TRBD2. With 4 bases clipped from V and 6 bases from J, the junction kept 8 bases outside the gene matches. The CDR3 runs 16 residues. Per germline, CDR1 SGHTA and CDR2 FQGNSA. The CDR3 loop is CASSSRTSGSGKTQYF. In nucleotides, the CDR3 is TGTGCCAGCAGCTCCCGGACTAGCGGGAGTGGGAAGACCCAGTACTTC.

This chain connects TRBV11-3 to TRBJ2-1, with D possibly being TRBD2 (6 bases). Germline assignment: CDR1 SGHNT and CDR2 YENEEA. With 5 bases removed from V and 6 bases from J, the gap between germline ends came to 11 bases. This CDR3 has 13 amino acids. CDR3 amino acids: CASSQTAGNEQFF. CDR3 sequence (DNA): TGTGCCAGCAGCCAGACAGCGGGCAATGAGCAGTTCTTC.

The chain employs TRBV7-3 and TRBJ2-5; TRBD1 matches 9 bases. Looked up from germline, CDR1 is SGHTA and CDR2 is FQGTGA. After removal of 2 bases from V and 2 bases from J, the junction contained 0 bases not matched to a gene. This CDR3 has 14 residues. This CDR3 is CASSLDRGQETQYF. CDR3 nucleotide sequence: TGTGCCAGCAGCTTAGACAGGGGGCAAGAGACCCAGTACTTC. The variable domain in full, with the rest retrieved from reference TRBV7-3 and TRBJ2-5, is GAGVSQTPSNKVTEKGKYVELRCDPISGHTALYWYRQSLGQGPEFLIYFQGTGAADDSGLPNDRFFAVRPEGSVSTLKIQRTERGDSAVYLCASSLDRGQETQYFGPGTRLLVL.

The gene calls are TRBV2 and TRBJ1-1; a possible D gene is TRBD1 (5 bases). The CDR3 loop spans 16 amino acids. CDR1 SNHLY and CDR2 FYNNEI come from the germline V gene. Trimming shortened V by 4 bases and J by 3 bases, and 18 bases separated the two germline ends. CDR3 in DNA: TGTGCCAGCAGTGGGCGGGGAGGGGATGGGGACACTGAAGCTTTCTTT. Protein product: CASSGRGGDGDTEAFF.

V and J are TRBV19 and TRBJ2-7, with TRBD2 matching over 10 bases. The germline V gene has CDR1 LNHDA and CDR2 SQIVND (reference sequence). J was trimmed by 0 bases and V by 3 bases; bases with no gene match: 11. The CDR3 has 18 residues. CDR3 residues: CASSIFLAGELSSYEQYF. Here the CDR3 DNA reads TGTGCCAGTAGTATCTTTCTAGCGGGAGAGCTTAGCTCCTACGAGCAGTACTTC.

The CDR3 is CASSNQRGRYEQYF. The CDR3 DNA reads TGTGCCAGCAGTAACCAGCGGGGTCGGTACGAGCAGTACTTC. The chain couples TRBV6-5 to TRBJ2-7; the match to TRBD2 covers 7 bases. CDR1 MNHEY and CDR2 SVGAGI come from the germline V gene. Germline trimming cut 5 bases from V and 4 bases from J; bases unmatched to any gene: 8. This CDR3 comprises 14 residues.

The J gene is TRBJ1-2, the V gene TRBV30, with 11 positions matching TRBD1. V dropped 4 bases and J dropped 2; count of bases not matched to a gene: 3. CDR3 length: 14 amino acids. The germline gives CDR1 GTSNPN, CDR2 SVGIG (reference sequence). The CDR3 spells CAWTRTGGNYGYTF. The CDR3 nucleotides read TGTGCCTGGACCAGGACAGGGGGCAACTATGGCTACACCTTC.

DNA for the CDR3: TGTGCCATCAGTAGACAGGAGAACACTGAAGCTTTCTTT. This gives the protein CAISRQENTEAFF. The chain has TRBV10-3 and TRBJ1-1; D is perhaps TRBD1 (6 bases). The CDR3 sequence is 13 residues long. Germline V gives CDR1 ENHRY, CDR2 SYGVKD. Between the trimmed V and J ends, which lost 5 bases and 1 base, there was a span of 8 bases.

V is TRBV27 and J is TRBJ1-2; TRBD1 agrees at 8 bases. Germline assignment: CDR1 MNHEY and CDR2 SMNVEV (reference sequence). The length of the CDR3 is 14 residues. Unmatched junction bases numbered 8, after V lost 7 bases and J lost 4 bases. CDR3 protein: CASTPGRGLYGYTF. Here the CDR3 DNA reads TGTGCCAGCACCCCGGGCAGGGGGCTCTATGGCTACACCTTC.

CDR3 loop: CSVVSGRSPYEQYF. The CDR3 bases are TGCAGCGTCGTTAGCGGGAGGTCTCCCTACGAGCAGTACTTC. The chain links TRBV29-1 to TRBJ2-7, with TRBD2 identical over 10 bases. J lost 2 bases, V lost 6 bases, and 7 bases had no gene match. Germline V gene sequence: CDR1 SQVTM, CDR2 ANQGSEA. This CDR3 has 14 residues.

This rearrangement joins TRBV5-4 to TRBJ2-5; 7 bases fit TRBD2. The CDR3 has 16 amino acids. Germline V gene data show CDR1 as SGHNT and CDR2 as YYREEE (reference sequence). The V and J ends lost 4 bases and 0 bases, in that order; junction bases with no gene match: 9. The CDR3 region has the DNA TGTGCCAGCAGCACTCAGCGGGGCACGAACCAAGAGACCCAGTACTTC. This encodes CASSTQRGTNQETQYF.

The J gene is TRBJ2-7, the V gene TRBV5-1; tentatively, D is TRBD2 (5 bases). CDR3 length: 13 residues. Between the trimmed V and J ends, which lost 7 bases and 2 bases, there was a span of 13 bases. Germline loops: CDR1 SGHRS, CDR2 YFSETQ. DNA for the CDR3: TGCGCCAGCTCCTCTCCGGGAACCTACGAGCAGTACTTC. Translating it yields CASSSPGTYEQYF.

The V call is TRBV6-6, the J call TRBJ2-7; tentatively, D is TRBD2 (6 bases). The ends were cut back, 0 bases at V and 2 bases at J, with 11 bases in the middle. Germline CDR1 and CDR2: MNHNY and SVGAGI (reference sequence). There are 15 residues in the CDR3. The DNA for the CDR3 is TGTGCCAGCAGTTACTCTGCGGGGCCAACCTACGAGCAGTACTTC. Encoded protein: CASSYSAGPTYEQYF.

The J gene is TRBJ2-7, the V gene TRBV6-5; TRBD2 aligns across 7 bases. Germline V gene lookup returns CDR1 MNHEY and CDR2 SVGAGI. The CDR3 totals 13 residues. Trimming took 2 bases from V and 7 from J; bases not matched to a gene: 5. For the CDR3, the DNA is TGTGCCAGCAGTTACGCGGGGGAGGGAGAGCAGTACTTC. This sequence encodes CASSYAGEGEQYF.

Notes on this clone: Germline is not matched at one junction end, which may reflect a read error. The V and J genes are TRBV2 and TRBJ2-2, with TRBD2 matching over 10 bases. CDR1 and CDR2 from the germline V gene are SNHLY and FYNNEI. The CDR3 spans 16 residues. CDR3 coding DNA: TGTGCCAGCAGTGAATTAGGGACTAGCGCCTACGGGGAGCTGCTTTTT. This translates into CASSELGTSAYGELLF.